This TCR beta chain comes out of a study of cytomegalovirus exposure and HLA in healthy donors. With 60 Vbeta and 13 Jbeta primers, the PCR was carried out. Assay used: immunoSEQ multiplex PCR; TCRdb lists only in-frame clones, some missing. The top ten hold about 1.3% of the sample, which has some 150,000 clones, around four fifths seen once. The length of the CDR3 is 12 residues. The ends were cut back, 5 bases at V and 7 bases at J, with 8 bases in the middle. Germline values: CDR1 SGHTA, CDR2 FQGNSA. With regard to this clone: Antigen: not known.

Findings of the study overall: CMV serostatus was the only recorded immune exposure for donors.

Sequenced input: PBMCs. The rearrangement uses TRBV7-2 and TRBJ2-2; possible D gene TRBD1, 6 bases. The sequence was collected from a woman in her 50s in good health and CMV-seronegative. The chain's CDR3 is CASSLQGGELFF. DNA for the CDR3: TGTGCCAGCAGCCTACAGGGCGGGGAGCTGTTTTTT.